This entry lists 20 T cell receptor beta chains sequenced from one sample in a study of lung T cells in sarcoidosis with Löfgren's syndrome. TCRdb analysed the reads with MiXCR anew, one entry per CDR3 protein. The sample has about 21,000 distinct CDR3 sequences, 20% to 25% seen once; the top ten hold over 4%. Sequencing was done on a sample of CD4+ T cells from PBMCs. All receptors come from a human donor with sarcoidosis (Löfgren's syndrome or another form), or a control subject (not recorded which).

Of note for this clonotype: Being one base from a much bigger clone, this may be a read error. Here the CDR3 DNA reads TGTGCCGCCAGTGATTTGGGTCGCCAGGGGGCAGACACCGGGGAGCTGTTTTTT. Translated: CAASDLGRQGADTGELFF. The V and J genes are TRBV24-1 and TRBJ2-2, with 8 nucleotides matching TRBD1. CDR3 length: 18 residues. Per germline, CDR1 KGHDR and CDR2 SFDVKD.

This clonotype was counted only a few times. The chain joins TRBV4-1 to TRBJ1-5, with D uncertain. Trimming took 0 bases from V and 1 from J, leaving 7 bases between them. In germline, CDR1 is MGHRA, CDR2 YSYEKL. This CDR3 is 15 amino acids long. The CDR3 loop reads CASSQEWESNQPQHF. The CDR3 DNA sequence: TGCGCCAGCAGCCAAGAGTGGGAAAGCAATCAGCCCCAGCATTTT.

This clonotype was detected only once. This may come from a read error, since a much larger clone is one base off. CDR3 loop: CASSPGQSYNVQFF. CDR3 coding DNA: TGTGCCAGCAGCCCGGGACAGTCATACAATGTGCAGTTCTTC. This chain links TRBV3-1 with TRBJ2-1; TRBD1 agrees at 7 bases. CDR3 length: 14 amino acids. Germline assignment: CDR1 LGHDT and CDR2 YNNKEL (reference sequence).

This clonotype was found a few times. The chain joins TRBV5-4 to TRBJ2-5; a weak D match, TRBD2 (6 bases). Germline V gene data show CDR1 as SGHNT and CDR2 as YYREEE (reference sequence). The CDR3 runs 14 residues. Trimming left V 4 bases short and J 2 bases short, with 12 bases between. The CDR3 region has the DNA TGTGCCAGCAGCCAGACTAGAGGGCAAGAGACCCAGTACTTC. Amino acid sequence: CASSQTRGQETQYF. The whole variable domain, remainder taken from reference TRBV5-4 and TRBJ2-5, is ETGVTQSPTHLIKTRGQQVTLRCSSQSGHNTVSWYQQALGQGPQFIFQYYREEENGRGNFPPRFSGLQFPNYSSELNVNALELDDSALYLCASSQTRGQETQYFGPGTRLLVL.

Comments on this clonotype: A much larger clone lies one base from this, so it may be a read error. The chain joins TRBV7-9 to TRBJ1-1; D might be TRBD1 (6 bases). Germline loops: CDR1 SEHNR, CDR2 FQNEAQ (reference sequence). The CDR3 covers 15 residues. The germline V and J ends were trimmed by 5 bases and 7 bases, with 20 bases remaining between them. For the CDR3, the DNA is TGTGCCAGCAGCATAGTTACAGGGCATACGGGTGAAGCTTTCTTT. Its translation is CASSIVTGHTGEAFF.

This clonotype was recorded many times. This sequence joins TRBV28 and TRBJ2-7, with D possibly being TRBD2 (6 bases). The CDR3 contains 13 residues. CDR1 and CDR2 (germline): MDHEN, SYDVKM. The V end was cut by 8 bases, the J end by 7 bases, with 18 bases between. DNA for the CDR3: TGTGCCAGCCTAGACCGGGCAGGGAGGGAGCAGTACTTC. Translated: CASLDRAGREQYF. Full variable domain (remainder filled in from reference TRBV28 and TRBJ2-7): DVKVTQSSRYLVKRTGEKVFLECVQDMDHENMFWYRQDPGLGLRLIYFSYDVKMKEKGDIPEGYSVSREKKERFSLILESASTNQTSMYLCASLDRAGREQYFGPGTRLTVT.

This clonotype was counted once. One end of the junction does not line up with germline, which may come from a read error. The V call is TRBV6-5, the J call TRBJ2-7; 13 bases fit TRBD2. Looked up from germline, CDR1 is MNHEY and CDR2 is SVGAGI. The CDR3 spans 16 residues. The CDR3 DNA reads as TGTGCCATCAGTTACGGGGGACTAGCGGGGTCCTACGAGCAGTACTTC. It encodes CAISYGGLAGSYEQYF.

The J gene is TRBJ2-7, the V gene TRBV4-1, with a possible D match to TRBD2 (6 bases). Germline CDR1 reads MGHRA; CDR2 reads YSYEKL. The CDR3 spans 12 residues. Trimming took off 8 bases at V and 7 bases at J, with 15 bases between the two ends. CDR3 in amino acids: CASAGSAREQYF. CDR3 bases: TGCGCCAGCGCGGGAAGCGCTAGGGAGCAGTACTTC.

The sample holds many counts of this clonotype. The rearrangement joins TRBV18 to TRBJ2-3; 7 nucleotides align to TRBD2. Germline V gene sequence: CDR1 KGHSH, CDR2 LQKENI. CDR3 size: 16 residues. V shed 1 base, J shed 1 base, and the junction held 5 bases outside the gene matches. This chain's CDR3 is CASSPRVAGGTDTQYF. The CDR3 DNA reads TGTGCCAGCTCACCACGCGTCGCGGGGGGCACAGATACGCAGTATTTT.

This clonotype has at least ten counts. The chain recombines TRBV7-8 with TRBJ1-5; TRBD1 might be the D (5 bases). Germline-derived CDR1 and CDR2 are SGHVS and FQNEAQ. The CDR3 totals 17 residues. V dropped 4 bases and J dropped 1 base, with 17 bases sitting between them. The DNA of the CDR3 is TGTGCCAGCAGCTCCAGGACCGGGGCTTCCAGCAATCAGCCCCAGCATTTT. Translation gives CASSSRTGASSNQPQHF. Based on the CDR3 plus reference TRBV7-8 and TRBJ1-5, the full variable domain is GAGVSQSPRYKVAKRGQDVALRCDPISGHVSLFWYQQALGQGPEFLTYFQNEAQLDKSGLPSDRFFAERPEGSVSTLKIQRTQQEDSAVYLCASSSRTGASSNQPQHFGDGTRLSIL.

The sample holds many counts of this clonotype. V usage is TRBV25-1 and J usage is TRBJ2-7; 8 nucleotides match TRBD1. The CDR3 spans 17 residues. Trimming cost V 6 bases and J 0 bases; bases outside gene matches: 13. In germline, CDR1 is MGHDK, CDR2 SYGVNS. The CDR3 loop is CASRDGFPGQVSYEQYF. The CDR3 region has the DNA TGTGCCAGCAGGGATGGGTTCCCGGGACAGGTCTCCTACGAGCAGTACTTC.

Many counts were recorded for this clonotype. V is TRBV3-1 and J is TRBJ2-3, with 10 bases aligning to TRBD1. CDR3 size: 14 residues. Losses at the gene ends were 3 bases for V and 4 bases for J; bases not matched to a gene: 1. Germline assignment: CDR1 LGHDT and CDR2 YNNKEL (reference sequence). The CDR3 coding sequence is TGTGCCAGCAGCCAGGGACAGGGGTCAGATACGCAGTATTTT. Amino acid sequence: CASSQGQGSDTQYF.

This clonotype came up many times. This sequence joins TRBV28 and TRBJ2-1; 8 bases agree with TRBD2. Germline V CDR1 and CDR2: MDHEN, SYDVKM. V gave up 4 bases and J gave up 6 bases; unmatched junction bases: 8. This CDR3 is 15 amino acids long. DNA of the CDR3: TGTGCCAGCAGTTATGGTAGCGGGACTCGCAATGAGCAGTTCTTC. The encoded protein is CASSYGSGTRNEQFF. Full variable domain (missing parts from reference TRBV28 and TRBJ2-1): DVKVTQSSRYLVKRTGEKVFLECVQDMDHENMFWYRQDPGLGLRLIYFSYDVKMKEKGDIPEGYSVSREKKERFSLILESASTNQTSMYLCASSYGSGTRNEQFFGPGTRLTVL.

This clonotype was recorded at least ten times. The V call is TRBV20-1, the J call TRBJ2-7; D possibly corresponds to TRBD1 (5 bases). This CDR3 contains 11 residues. V shed 5 bases and J shed 4 bases, with 9 bases lying between them. Germline V gene sequence: CDR1 DFQATT, CDR2 SNEGSKA (reference sequence). CDR3 sequence reads: CSAGAGYEQYF. The CDR3 coding sequence is TGCAGTGCTGGGGCTGGGTACGAGCAGTACTTC.

On this clonotype: One junction end disagrees with the germline gene, perhaps due to a read error. J is TRBJ2-3 and V is TRBV20-1; TRBD2 might be the D (6 bases). There are 16 residues in the CDR3. Germline V CDR1 and CDR2: DFQATT, SNEGSKA (reference sequence). CDR3 amino acids: CSARASMATSTDTQYF. CDR3 nucleotides: TGCAGTGCTAGAGCTAGTATGGCTACTAGCACAGATACACAGTATTTT.

This clonotype has ten or more counts. V usage is TRBV24-1 and J usage is TRBJ1-5; perhaps TRBD1 as D (5 bases). Trimming pared 4 bases from V and 7 bases from J, leaving 7 bases between. Germline CDR1 KGHDR, CDR2 SFDVKD. CDR3 length equals 12 residues. The CDR3 coding sequence is TGTGCCACCAGTGACACAGGCCAGCCCCAGCATTTT. Translating gives CATSDTGQPQHF.

This clonotype was detected many times. J is TRBJ1-1 and V is TRBV29-1; D is uncertain. V lost 3 bases and J lost 6, with 11 bases in between. Germline-derived CDR1 and CDR2 are SQVTM and ANQGSEA. The CDR3 runs to 12 residues. The DNA for the CDR3 is TGCAGCGTTGAGGTGGGGTTCGCTGAAGCTTTCTTT. This codes for CSVEVGFAEAFF.

Many counts were recorded for this clonotype. The chain uses TRBV2 and TRBJ1-2, with 8 bases identical to TRBD1. The ends lost 2 bases at V and 2 bases at J; junction bases unmatched: 1. Germline CDR1 is SNHLY and CDR2 is FYNNEI. This CDR3 has 14 amino acids. For the CDR3, the DNA is TGTGCCAGCAGTGAACAGGGGGCAAACTATGGCTACACCTTC. This sequence encodes CASSEQGANYGYTF.

This clonotype was counted ten times or more. This rearrangement joins TRBV28 to TRBJ1-5, with 9 bases matching TRBD1. Per the germline V gene, CDR1 is MDHEN and CDR2 is SYDVKM. The ends lost 7 bases at V and 7 bases at J; junction bases unmatched: 5. This CDR3 comprises 13 residues. CDR3 bases: TGTGCCAGCACACAGGGGGCTAGGCAGCCCCAGCATTTT. Translating it yields CASTQGARQPQHF.

This clonotype has at least ten counts. V usage is TRBV5-1 and J usage is TRBJ2-5; 8 nucleotides agree with TRBD1. CDR1 is SGHRS and CDR2 is YFSETQ in the germline V gene. Trimming cost V 3 bases and J 3 bases; bases outside gene matches: 1. The CDR3 totals 13 residues. This chain's CDR3 is CASSSGQEETQYF. Here the CDR3 DNA reads TGCGCCAGCAGCTCGGGACAGGAAGAGACCCAGTACTTC.